This T cell receptor beta chain was observed in a study of T cell responses to AZD1222 COVID-19 vaccine. Study-wide results and limits: As reported, nearly half of all spike-specific TCRs target variant regions that are unmutated. Clonal diversity was possibly underestimated; the donors were predominantly white British and more often female. Along spike, vaccine-associated CD4 TCRs were found throughout, with dominance at 160-218 and 743-854. Baseline seropositivity occurred in only a handful of AZD1222 recipients.

The CDR3 length is 16 residues. The junction had 9 bases not matched to a gene; V was cut back by 3 bases and J by 4 bases. Germline loops: CDR1 PRHDT, CDR2 FYEKMQ (reference sequence). TCRdb's table, derived via immunoSEQ multiplex PCR, lists solely in-frame clones and lacks some. The repertoire holds 150,000 to 200,000 clones, with almost 90% as singletons. A word on this clone: Its antigen remains unknown.

The specimen was peripheral blood, collected 28 days after the second AZD1222 dose. The source is an adult who received the AZD1222 COVID-19 vaccine. The rearrangement uses TRBV13 and TRBJ2-5, with TRBD1 matching over 9 bases. CDR3: CASSFKTGGYGETQYF. CDR3 nucleotide sequence: TGTGCCAGCAGCTTCAAGACAGGGGGTTACGGAGAGACCCAGTACTTC.